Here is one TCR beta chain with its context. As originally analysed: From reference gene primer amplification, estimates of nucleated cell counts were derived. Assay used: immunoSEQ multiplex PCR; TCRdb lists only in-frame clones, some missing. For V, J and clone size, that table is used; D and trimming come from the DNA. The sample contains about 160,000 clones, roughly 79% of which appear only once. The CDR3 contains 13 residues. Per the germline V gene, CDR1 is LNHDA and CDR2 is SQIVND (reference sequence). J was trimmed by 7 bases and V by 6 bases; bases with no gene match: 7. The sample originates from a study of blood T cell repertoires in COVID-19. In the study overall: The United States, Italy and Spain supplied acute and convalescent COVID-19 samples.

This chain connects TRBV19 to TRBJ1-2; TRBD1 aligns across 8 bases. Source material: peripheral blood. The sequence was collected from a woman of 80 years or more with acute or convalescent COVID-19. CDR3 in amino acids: CASSNPDRVGYTF. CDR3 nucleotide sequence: TGTGCCAGTAGCAACCCGGACAGGGTTGGCTACACCTTC.